This T cell receptor (beta chain) comes out of a study of blood T cell repertoires in COVID-19. This clone has only a few counts. Only in-frame clones appear in the TCRdb table, and some are missing; sequencing was by immunoSEQ multiplex PCR. Of about 180,000 clones in the sample, roughly 90% were seen once. V was cut by 3 bases and J by 9 bases, with 11 bases left in between. Germline CDR1 SNHLY, CDR2 FYNNEI. The length of the CDR3 is 12 residues. Material for sequencing was peripheral blood. This sequence joins TRBV2 and TRBJ2-5, with D maybe TRBD2 (7 bases). The TCR was taken from an older man with active or convalescent COVID-19. The CDR3 loop reads CASSDRGGAQYF. CDR3 coding DNA: TGTGCCAGCAGTGATAGGGGGGGGGCCCAGTACTTC.